Below, 9 T cell receptor beta chains from the same sample are listed, as sequenced in a study of blood T cell repertoires in COVID-19. The method was immunoSEQ multiplex PCR; TCRdb's version includes in-frame clones alone and lacks a portion of them. Here the sample spans more than 250,000 clones, 70% to 90% being singletons. The sample consisted of PBMCs or T cells enriched from blood (not recorded which). These receptors were collected from a woman younger than 30 who had recovered from COVID-19.

The gene calls are TRBV27 and TRBJ2-7; the D gene is possibly TRBD2 (5 bases). CDR1 is MNHEY and CDR2 is SMNVEV in the germline V gene (reference sequence). The CDR3 is made up of 12 amino acids. V was trimmed by 6 bases and J by 12 bases, leaving 18 bases between them. The CDR3 loop reads CASRTGVSEAYF. In DNA form, the CDR3 reads TGTGCCAGCAGGACCGGGGTCTCGGAGGCGTACTTC.

This clone was counted a few times. The V and J genes are TRBV28 and TRBJ1-2; weak D call: TRBD1 (6 bases). The germline V gene encodes CDR1 MDHEN and CDR2 SYDVKM. Trimming shortened V by 10 bases and J by 9 bases, and 18 bases separated the two germline ends. The CDR3 contains 12 residues. The CDR3 nucleotides are TGTGCCACCTCTGGACAGCCGCCGCGCTACACCTTC. This translates into CATSGQPPRYTF.

The chain recombines TRBV27 with TRBJ1-5; 10 nucleotides align to TRBD1. V gave up 5 bases and J gave up 7 bases; unmatched junction bases: 8. CDR3 length equals 15 residues. Germline assignment: CDR1 MNHEY and CDR2 SMNVEV (reference sequence). CDR3 nucleotides: TGTGCCAGCAGTGCAAGGACAGGGGGTGGCCAGCCCCAGCATTTT. This codes for CASSARTGGGQPQHF.

This clone was seen a single time. The rearrangement uses TRBV7-9 and TRBJ1-6, with a tentative D call TRBD1 (5 bases). Trimming stripped 2 bases from V and 8 bases from J, with 10 bases between. The germline V gene encodes CDR1 SEHNR and CDR2 FQNEAQ (reference sequence). CDR3 size: 14 residues. The DNA for the CDR3 is TGTGCCAGCAGCTTACAGGGTCTAGATTCACCCCTCCACTTT. As protein: CASSLQGLDSPLHF.

The chain has TRBV7-9 and TRBJ2-7, with D possibly being TRBD1 (6 bases). Trimming cost V 4 bases and J 2 bases, with 12 bases left between them. The V gene's germline CDR1 is SEHNR and CDR2 FQNEAQ (reference sequence). CDR3 size: 14 residues. The CDR3 region has the DNA TGTGCCAGCAGCTCTTGGACAGAGACCTACGAGCAGTACTTC. Its protein product is CASSSWTETYEQYF. The variable domain in full, completed from reference TRBV7-9 and TRBJ2-7, reads DTGVSQNPRHKITKRGQNVTFRCDPISEHNRLYWYRQTLGQGPEFLTYFQNEAQLEKSRLLSDRFSAERPKGSFSTLEIQRTEQGDSAMYLCASSSWTETYEQYFGPGTRLTVT.

This clone was counted once. This chain joins TRBV6-1 and TRBJ1-1; 10 nucleotides align to TRBD1. The CDR3 length is 17 residues. Germline V gene data show CDR1 as MNHNS and CDR2 as SASEGT. With V trimmed by 4 bases and J by 4 bases, 12 bases remained unmatched. The CDR3 DNA is TGTGCCAGCAGTGTAGCGGGACAGGGGCTCGGTGGCACTGAAGCTTTCTTT. Residues: CASSVAGQGLGGTEAFF.

The sample holds a few counts of this clone. The chain carries TRBV9 and TRBJ2-7; TRBD2 might be the D (6 bases). The CDR3 totals 14 residues. The germline CDR1 and CDR2 sequences are SGDLS and YYNGEE. Trimming took 3 bases from V and 1 from J, leaving 11 bases between them. Written as DNA, the CDR3 is TGTGCCAGCAGCGACGAGGGGAGGTCCTACGAGCAGTACTTC. Translating it yields CASSDEGRSYEQYF.

This clone was found a few times. The chain has TRBV5-4 and TRBJ1-2, with D possibly matching TRBD1 (5 bases). V was clipped by 2 bases and J by 4 bases, with 12 bases between them. The germline V gene has CDR1 SGHNT and CDR2 YYREEE (reference sequence). The CDR3 extends over 14 amino acids. CDR3 in amino acids: CASSFAAGPYGYTF. CDR3 DNA: TGTGCCAGCAGCTTCGCGGCAGGGCCCTATGGCTACACCTTC.

This chain links TRBV7-9 with TRBJ1-1; D not resolved. V was shortened by 5 bases and J by 5 bases, with 18 bases between the two germline ends. Germline loops: CDR1 SEHNR, CDR2 FQNEAQ (reference sequence). This CDR3 contains 15 residues. The CDR3 loop is CASSSPGGWKTEAFF. CDR3 DNA: TGTGCCAGCAGCAGCCCAGGTGGGTGGAAAACTGAAGCTTTCTTT.